Below are 10 T cell receptor beta chains sequenced from a single sample in a study of Graves' ophthalmopathy and Graves' hyperthyroidism. Beta-chain TCR CDR3 regions were amplified from RNA transcripts. Scientists carried out first-round RT-PCR using HTBI primers and then a second-round multiplex PCR. TCRdb called the multiplex PCR reads again in MiXCR, with one record for every CDR3 protein. The repertoire includes tens of thousands of distinct CDR3 sequences, under 55% of them detected once, and 4.7% sits in the top ten. The sample taken for sequencing was peripheral blood. All receptors come from an adult woman with Graves' ophthalmopathy.

This clonotype is labeled as medium-sized. The CDR3 nucleotides read TGTGCCAGCAGCCCTTCGCTAGCGGACACTAATGAGCAGTTCTTC. Translating it yields CASSPSLADTNEQFF. V gene TRBV7-2 combines with J gene TRBJ2-1, with TRBD2 identical over 7 bases. V lost 5 bases to trimming and J lost 7 bases; unmatched junction nucleotides: 11. The CDR3 spans 15 residues. CDR1 is SGHTA and CDR2 is FQGNSA in the germline V gene.

There are many counts of this clonotype. The chain links TRBV6-5 to TRBJ1-1; D might be TRBD1 (6 bases). Trimming took 0 bases from V and 5 from J, leaving 13 bases between them. The CDR3 consists of 15 residues. Germline V gene sequence: CDR1 MNHEY, CDR2 SVGAGI. CDR3 DNA sequence: TGTGCCAGCAGTTACTCGATGGGGGGCGCGACTGAAGCTTTCTTT. Protein: CASSYSMGGATEAFF.

V is TRBV7-9 and J is TRBJ2-1; tentatively, D is TRBD2 (5 bases). The CDR3 has 13 amino acids. CDR1 and CDR2 (germline): SEHNR, FQNEAQ (reference sequence). Between the trimmed V and J ends, which lost 8 bases and 8 bases, there was a span of 16 bases. The CDR3 reads CASAVGLGDEQFF. Written as DNA, the CDR3 is TGTGCCAGCGCCGTAGGACTGGGAGATGAGCAGTTCTTC.

The V and J genes are TRBV10-3 and TRBJ1-5; no firm D call. Per germline, CDR1 ENHRY and CDR2 SYGVKD. The CDR3 spans 13 residues. Trimming removed 10 bases at V and 2 bases at J, with 12 bases between. For the CDR3, the DNA is TGTGCCAGCACCATGTGGGGCAATCAGCCCCAGCATTTT. Translation gives CASTMWGNQPQHF.

This clonotype was counted ten times or more. The V and J genes are TRBV6-2 or TRBV6-3 and TRBJ1-2, with 10 bases matching TRBD1. The CDR3 has 17 residues. CDR1 MNHEY and CDR2 SVGEGT come from the germline V gene. V lost 2 bases and J lost 4; bases outside the gene matches: 10. DNA for the CDR3: TGTGCCAGCAGTTACCCGACAGGGGGCGCTTACATCTATGGCTACACCTTC. Translating it yields CASSYPTGGAYIYGYTF.

This chain joins TRBV11-2 and TRBJ1-5; 11 nucleotides line up with TRBD1. CDR1 and CDR2 from the germline V gene are SGHAT and FQNNGV. CDR3 length: 17 amino acids. Trimming cost V 5 bases and J 2 bases; bases outside gene matches: 8. Written as DNA, the CDR3 is TGTGCCAGCAGCCATCGGACAGGGGGCAGGGGCAATCAGCCCCAGCATTTT. It yields the protein CASSHRTGGRGNQPQHF.

CDR3 nucleotides: TGCAGTGCTATGGGGGGCTTGAGGGAGCAGTACTTC. It translates to CSAMGGLREQYF. The chain has TRBV20-1 and TRBJ2-7; D possibly matches TRBD1 or TRBD2 (6 bases each). This CDR3 has 12 residues. Trimming pared 4 bases from V and 7 bases from J, leaving 14 bases between. Per germline, CDR1 DFQATT and CDR2 SNEGSKA (reference sequence).

This clonotype was recorded many times. The chain is built from TRBV7-2 and TRBJ2-5; 8 nucleotides agree with TRBD2. The CDR3 spans 15 residues. The ends lost 5 bases at V and 1 base at J; junction bases unmatched: 6. CDR1 and CDR2 from the germline V gene are SGHTA and FQGNSA. This chain's CDR3 is CASSVSGMIQETQYF. CDR3 nucleotides: TGTGCCAGCAGCGTTAGCGGGATGATCCAAGAGACCCAGTACTTC.

This sequence joins TRBV9 and TRBJ1-6; D is perhaps TRBD1 (5 bases). Germline V CDR1 and CDR2: SGDLS, YYNGEE. The CDR3 sequence is 13 residues long. Trimming removed 2 bases at V and 9 bases at J, with 9 bases between. The CDR3 here is CASSVQGSSPLHF. CDR3 DNA sequence: TGTGCCAGCAGCGTCCAGGGTAGTTCACCCCTCCACTTT.

Ten or more counts support this clonotype. V is TRBV19 and J is TRBJ2-7; tentatively, D is TRBD1 (6 bases). Per germline, CDR1 LNHDA and CDR2 SQIVND (reference sequence). CDR3 length: 13 amino acids. V lost 2 bases, J lost 6 bases, and 11 bases lay in between. The CDR3 region has the DNA TGTGCCAGTAGTATATCAGGGGAGACCGAGCAGTACTTC. Protein: CASSISGETEQYF.